This record covers a single T cell receptor (beta chain). The antigen remains undetermined. The sample originates from a study of CD8 T cells in ankylosing spondylitis. General study results and limits: Disease-associated clonotypes exhibited CD8+ identity and were relatively infrequent in peripheral blood. Certain motif variants had earlier been reported in reactive arthritis synovial fluid and blood. Within ankylosing spondylitis blood, a TCR beta motif made up of fewer than ten highly homologous variants appeared to be characteristic. Matched ankylosing spondylitis synovial fluid reportedly contained a significantly enriched population of disease-linked clones.

Germline V CDR1 and CDR2: GTSNPN, SVGIG (reference sequence). J was trimmed by 1 base and V by 4 bases; bases with no gene match: 7. This CDR3 contains 14 residues. It was by quantitative 5'-RACE with molecular barcodes that TCR beta libraries were made. TCRdb reprocessed the 5' RACE reads via MiXCR and lists one record per CDR3 protein. Of hundreds of thousands of distinct CDR3 sequences in the sample, around 20% were seen once. Material for sequencing was blood, either unsorted or a sorted T cell fraction (not recorded which). The chain employs TRBV30 and TRBJ2-7; 7 bases fit TRBD1. This receptor was taken from a male donor with ankylosing spondylitis. Here the CDR3 DNA reads TGTGCCTGGAACCTCAGGGGGATTTCCTACGAGCAGTACTTC. Amino acids: CAWNLRGISYEQYF.